The table lists the clone carrying this T cell receptor beta chain with a count of one. The data are from a study of blood T cell repertoires in COVID-19. Individuals drawn from around 24 US areas were about 18 to 95 years old. Repertoires were generated with immunoSEQ multiplex PCR, while TCRdb's copy carries only in-frame clones and drops some. The table records almost 400,000 clones, roughly 90% of them present only once. Looked up from germline, CDR1 is LGHNA and CDR2 is YSLEER. This CDR3 is 16 amino acids long. V was shortened by 0 bases and J by 3 bases, with 12 bases between the two germline ends.

The sequencing sample was made of PBMCs or T cells enriched from blood (not recorded which). The sequence was obtained from a woman aged 25 to 45 with acute COVID-19. The V gene is TRBV4-3, the J gene TRBJ1-3; D uncertain. The CDR3: CASSQDWPGGGNTIYF. The CDR3 DNA follows: TGCGCCAGCAGCCAAGATTGGCCGGGAGGTGGAAACACCATATATTTT.